A selection of T cell receptor beta chains follows, all from one sample in a study of blood T cell repertoires in COVID-19. Sequencing was performed with immunoSEQ multiplex PCR; in TCRdb, only in-frame clones are kept and a portion is missing. Of fewer than 200,000 clones in the sample, 80% to 90% were seen once. The sample was peripheral blood. All receptors derive from a man between 50 and 59 years old with active or convalescent COVID-19. Both conserved end residues are part of each CDR3. Fields, in order: D gene, clone size, J gene, V gene, CDR3 protein, CDR3 DNA. The D gene is left open where the match is weak. Only part of the rows carry a size: once, few, many, or a class if the clone is expanded.

D gene: .
clone size: .
J gene: TRBJ2-3
V gene: TRBV7-6
CDR3 protein: CASSPSGDTQYF
CDR3 DNA: TGTGCCAGCAGCCCCTCGGGAGATACGCAGTATTTT

D gene: .
clone size: once
J gene: TRBJ2-5
V gene: TRBV12-5
CDR3 protein: CASGLDRQSLAGGETQYF
CDR3 DNA: TGTGCTAGTGGCCTTGATCGCCAAAGCTTAGCCGGAGGGGAGACCCAGTACTTC

D gene: .
clone size: .
J gene: TRBJ1-4
V gene: TRBV25-1
CDR3 protein: CASSPWGEEKLFF
CDR3 DNA: TGTGCCAGCAGCCCCTGGGGGGAAGAAAAACTGTTTTTT

D gene: .
clone size: .
J gene: TRBJ1-5
V gene: TRBV19
CDR3 protein: CASSVRENQPQHF
CDR3 DNA: TGTGCCAGTAGTGTCAGGGAAAATCAGCCCCAGCATTTT

D gene: TRBD1
clone size: many
J gene: TRBJ2-2
V gene: TRBV30
CDR3 protein: CAWSPGTGDVGELFF
CDR3 DNA: TGTGCCTGGAGCCCCGGGACAGGGGACGTCGGGGAGCTGTTTTTT

D gene: .
clone size: .
J gene: TRBJ1-3
V gene: TRBV30
CDR3 protein: CAWSVPLGEFRDTIYF
CDR3 DNA: TGTGCCTGGAGTGTACCCTTGGGAGAGTTTAGGGACACCATATATTTT

D gene: TRBD1
clone size: .
J gene: TRBJ2-2
V gene: TRBV15
CDR3 protein: CATSMYGTGGDTGELFF
CDR3 DNA: TGTGCCACCAGCATGTATGGGACAGGGGGCGATACCGGGGAGCTGTTTTTT

D gene: .
clone size: .
J gene: TRBJ2-3
V gene: TRBV20-1
CDR3 protein: CSASTGRADTQYF
CDR3 DNA: TGCAGTGCTAGTACAGGGCGGGCAGATACGCAGTATTTT

D gene: TRBD1
clone size: .
J gene: TRBJ2-7
V gene: TRBV28
CDR3 protein: CASRTTADRAYEQYF
CDR3 DNA: TGTGCCAGCAGAACCACCGCTGACAGGGCCTACGAGCAGTACTTC

D gene: TRBD2
clone size: .
J gene: TRBJ2-1
V gene: TRBV24-1
CDR3 protein: CATSSSGRGSSYNEQFF
CDR3 DNA: TGTGCCACCAGTTCATCGGGGCGGGGGAGCTCCTACAATGAGCAGTTCTTC

D gene: .
clone size: .
J gene: TRBJ2-3
V gene: TRBV18
CDR3 protein: CASSQSLGGTDTQYF
CDR3 DNA: TGTGCCAGCTCACAAAGCCTAGGGGGCACAGATACGCAGTATTTT

D gene: .
clone size: .
J gene: TRBJ2-2
V gene: TRBV25-1
CDR3 protein: CASSVWQGKTGELFF
CDR3 DNA: TGTGCCAGCAGTGTATGGCAGGGGAAAACCGGGGAGCTGTTTTTT

D gene: .
clone size: .
J gene: TRBJ1-2
V gene: TRBV11-2
CDR3 protein: CASSPGISNYGYTF
CDR3 DNA: TGTGCCAGCAGCCCAGGAATCTCTAACTATGGCTACACCTTC

D gene: .
clone size: few
J gene: TRBJ1-1
V gene: TRBV4-3
CDR3 protein: CASSQDRNYAGNTEAFF
CDR3 DNA: TGCGCCAGCAGCCAAGATCGGAATTACGCAGGGAACACTGAAGCTTTCTTT

D gene: TRBD1
clone size: .
J gene: TRBJ1-3
V gene: TRBV9
CDR3 protein: CASSAPQGSGNTIYF
CDR3 DNA: TGTGCCAGCAGCGCCCCACAGGGGTCTGGAAACACCATATATTTT

D gene: TRBD1
clone size: .
J gene: TRBJ1-4
V gene: TRBV6-6
CDR3 protein: CASSYPGTGELFF
CDR3 DNA: TGTGCCAGCAGTTACCCCGGGACAGGGGAACTGTTTTTT

D gene: TRBD1
clone size: .
J gene: TRBJ2-3
V gene: TRBV5-1
CDR3 protein: CASSLGGQGSTDTQYF
CDR3 DNA: TGCGCCAGCAGCTTGGGGGGACAGGGGTCCACAGATACGCAGTATTTT

D gene: TRBD1
clone size: .
J gene: TRBJ2-5
V gene: TRBV6-5
CDR3 protein: CASRGQGGPGTQYF
CDR3 DNA: TGTGCCAGCAGAGGACAGGGAGGTCCGGGGACCCAGTACTTC

D gene: .
clone size: once
J gene: TRBJ1-5
V gene: TRBV29-1
CDR3 protein: CSVVGDGNQPQHF
CDR3 DNA: TGCAGCGTTGTCGGGGATGGCAATCAGCCCCAGCATTTT

D gene: .
clone size: .
J gene: TRBJ2-2
V gene: TRBV7-3
CDR3 protein: CASSLLPPANTGELFF
CDR3 DNA: TGTGCCAGCAGCTTATTACCCCCAGCGAACACCGGGGAGCTGTTTTTT

D gene: .
clone size: .
J gene: TRBJ1-6
V gene: TRBV9
CDR3 protein: CASSGPGSLNSPLHF
CDR3 DNA: TGTGCCAGCAGCGGGCCCGGGAGCTTAAATTCACCCCTCCACTTT

D gene: .
clone size: .
J gene: TRBJ2-4
V gene: TRBV10-3
CDR3 protein: CAISVSGAKNIQYF
CDR3 DNA: TGTGCCATCAGTGTATCAGGGGCCAAAAACATTCAGTACTTC

D gene: TRBD1
clone size: few
J gene: TRBJ1-4
V gene: TRBV15
CDR3 protein: CATSRDRQGNEKLFF
CDR3 DNA: TGTGCCACCAGCAGAGATCGACAGGGAAATGAAAAACTGTTTTTT

D gene: .
clone size: .
J gene: TRBJ2-3
V gene: TRBV4-3
CDR3 protein: CASSQEYRGIDTQYF
CDR3 DNA: TGCGCCAGCAGCCAAGAATACCGGGGGATAGATACGCAGTATTTT

D gene: .
clone size: .
J gene: TRBJ1-2
V gene: TRBV9
CDR3 protein: CASSVEQYYGYTF
CDR3 DNA: TGTGCCAGCAGCGTAGAACAGTACTATGGCTACACCTTC

D gene: TRBD1
clone size: .
J gene: TRBJ1-6
V gene: TRBV6-1
CDR3 protein: CASSVSWGQPNSPLHF
CDR3 DNA: TGTGCCAGCAGTGTGTCCTGGGGACAGCCAAATTCACCCCTCCACTTT

D gene: .
clone size: once
J gene: TRBJ1-1
V gene: TRBV6-5
CDR3 protein: CASFRVNTEAFF
CDR3 DNA: TGTGCCAGCTTTAGAGTGAACACTGAAGCTTTCTTT

D gene: .
clone size: .
J gene: TRBJ1-3
V gene: TRBV4-3
CDR3 protein: CASSPGFSGNTIYF
CDR3 DNA: TGCGCCAGCAGCCCAGGGTTCTCTGGAAACACCATATATTTT

D gene: .
clone size: .
J gene: TRBJ1-1
V gene: TRBV21-1
CDR3 protein: CASSKKGQGSENTEAFF
CDR3 DNA: TGTGCCAGCAGCAAAAAAGGACAGGGATCCGAGAACACTGAAGCTTTCTTT

D gene: TRBD2
clone size: .
J gene: TRBJ2-2
V gene: TRBV3-1/TRBV3-2
CDR3 protein: CASSQEWSGGTGELFF
CDR3 DNA: TGTGCCAGCAGCCAAGAATGGTCGGGGGGGACCGGGGAGCTGTTTTTT

D gene: .
clone size: .
J gene: TRBJ2-1
V gene: TRBV7-7
CDR3 protein: CASSLVLTSNEQFF
CDR3 DNA: TGTGCCAGCAGCTTAGTGCTGACAAGCAATGAGCAGTTCTTC

D gene: TRBD1
clone size: .
J gene: TRBJ1-5
V gene: TRBV7-2
CDR3 protein: CASSSRTGGWQPQHF
CDR3 DNA: TGTGCCAGCAGCTCCAGGACAGGGGGCTGGCAGCCCCAGCATTTT

D gene: .
clone size: .
J gene: TRBJ1-2
V gene: TRBV12-3/TRBV12-4
CDR3 protein: CASSTLLNYGYTF
CDR3 DNA: TGTGCCAGCAGTACACTACTTAACTATGGCTACACCTTC

D gene: .
clone size: .
J gene: TRBJ1-1
V gene: TRBV6-5
CDR3 protein: CASSYLSGPLGAFF
CDR3 DNA: TGTGCCAGCAGTTACTTATCAGGCCCCCTTGGCGCTTTCTTT

D gene: .
clone size: once
J gene: TRBJ2-5
V gene: TRBV2
CDR3 protein: CASTVEFQETQYF
CDR3 DNA: TGTGCCAGCACCGTGGAGTTTCAAGAGACCCAGTACTTC

D gene: TRBD2
clone size: .
J gene: TRBJ2-4
V gene: TRBV24-1
CDR3 protein: CATSGSSGDLFSKNIQYF
CDR3 DNA: TGTGCCACCAGTGGCTCTAGCGGGGACCTTTTCTCCAAAAACATTCAGTACTTC

D gene: .
clone size: .
J gene: TRBJ2-7
V gene: TRBV6-5
CDR3 protein: CASSYSGAFNEQYF
CDR3 DNA: TGTGCCAGCAGTTACTCAGGGGCGTTTAACGAGCAGTACTTC

D gene: .
clone size: few
J gene: TRBJ2-7
V gene: TRBV18
CDR3 protein: CASSPQTYSSYEQYF
CDR3 DNA: TGTGCCAGCTCACCACAAACCTACAGCTCCTACGAGCAGTACTTC

D gene: TRBD1
clone size: .
J gene: TRBJ2-3
V gene: TRBV5-1
CDR3 protein: CASSSQGASTDTQYF
CDR3 DNA: TGCGCCAGCAGCTCCCAGGGGGCGAGTACAGATACGCAGTATTTT

D gene: .
clone size: .
J gene: TRBJ2-3
V gene: TRBV6-1
CDR3 protein: CASSERGSGAGALDTQYF
CDR3 DNA: TGTGCCAGCAGTGAAAGGGGGTCTGGGGCGGGAGCTTTGGATACGCAGTATTTT